Detailed here is one T cell receptor beta chain. Its matching antigen is unknown. TCRdb re-analysed the 5' RACE reads in MiXCR, keeping a single row per CDR3 protein. The sample has 400,000 or so distinct CDR3 sequences; 25% to 35% are singletons. This sample is drawn from a study of identical twins' blood T cells. Study-wide results and limits: Abundant TCRbeta CDR3s overlapped more between twins than with unrelated donors.

Sequenced: PBMCs. This sequence originates from a woman aged 18-50 years in good health.

DNA of the CDR3: TGTGCCAGCAGCGATGAGCCCGGGACGAACACTGAAGCTTTCTTT. Its protein is CASSDEPGTNTEAFF. The chain links TRBV12-3 or TRBV12-4 to TRBJ1-1; D may be TRBD1 (5 bases). The CDR3 length is 15 residues. Trimming shortened V by 6 bases and J by 1 base, and 15 bases separated the two germline ends.